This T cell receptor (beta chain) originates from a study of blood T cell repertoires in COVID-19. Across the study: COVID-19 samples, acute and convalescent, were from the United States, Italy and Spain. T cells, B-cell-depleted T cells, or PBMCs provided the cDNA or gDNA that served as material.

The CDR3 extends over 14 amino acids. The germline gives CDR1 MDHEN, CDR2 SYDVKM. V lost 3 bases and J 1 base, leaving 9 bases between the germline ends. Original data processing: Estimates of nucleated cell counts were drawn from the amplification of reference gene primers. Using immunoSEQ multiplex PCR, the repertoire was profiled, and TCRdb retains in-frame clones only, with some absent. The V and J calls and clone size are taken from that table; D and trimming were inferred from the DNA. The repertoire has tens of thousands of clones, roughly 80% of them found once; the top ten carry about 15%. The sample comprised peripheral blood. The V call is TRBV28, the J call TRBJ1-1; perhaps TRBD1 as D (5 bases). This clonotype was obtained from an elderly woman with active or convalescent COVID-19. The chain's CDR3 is CASSFPQGNTEAFF. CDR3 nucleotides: TGTGCCAGCAGTTTCCCGCAGGGGAACACTGAAGCTTTCTTT. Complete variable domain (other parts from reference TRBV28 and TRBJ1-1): DVKVTQSSRYLVKRTGEKVFLECVQDMDHENMFWYRQDPGLGLRLIYFSYDVKMKEKGDIPEGYSVSREKKERFSLILESASTNQTSMYLCASSFPQGNTEAFFGQGTRLTVV.